The clone carrying this T cell receptor (beta chain) was counted ten times or more. Antigen specificity is unknown. From roughly 400 ng of RNA, a library with molecular barcoded alpha/delta and beta/gamma adaptors was made. TCRdb reprocessed the reads via MiXCR and lists one record per CDR3 protein. In the table there are 93,000 or so distinct CDR3 sequences, around a fifth of which are singletons. The sample originates from a study of read filtering for tumor transcriptome and immune sequencing. Study at large: Per sample, TCR-region reads ranged about 4 to 11 million by IR-seq, roughly 75 to 1,400 by RNA-seq.

Findings and caveats of the study: Dropping single-read clonotypes raised IR-seq and RNA-seq shared-clonotype correlation. Around 84% of IR-seq clonotypes had one read, totaling 3% to 4% of reads; RNA-seq: approximately 75% and 45%.

The sequencing sample was made of a population of CD138-negative cells sorted from bone marrow. This clonotype was obtained from a donor over 35 with multiple myeloma.

The CDR3 sequence is CASSLGAGRNTEAFF. The CDR3 bases are TGCGCCAGCAGCTTGGGCGCGGGGAGGAACACTGAAGCTTTCTTT. This chain links TRBV5-1 with TRBJ1-1; no clear D. With 0 bases removed from V and 1 base from J, the gap between germline ends came to 10 bases. The germline V gene encodes CDR1 SGHRS and CDR2 YFSETQ. The length of the CDR3 is 15 residues. The full variable domain, completed using reference TRBV5-1 and TRBJ1-1, is KAGVTQTPRYLIKTRGQQVTLSCSPISGHRSVSWYQQTPGQGLQFLFEYFSETQRNKGNFPGRFSGRQFSNSRSEMNVSTLELGDSALYLCASSLGAGRNTEAFFGQGTRLTVV.